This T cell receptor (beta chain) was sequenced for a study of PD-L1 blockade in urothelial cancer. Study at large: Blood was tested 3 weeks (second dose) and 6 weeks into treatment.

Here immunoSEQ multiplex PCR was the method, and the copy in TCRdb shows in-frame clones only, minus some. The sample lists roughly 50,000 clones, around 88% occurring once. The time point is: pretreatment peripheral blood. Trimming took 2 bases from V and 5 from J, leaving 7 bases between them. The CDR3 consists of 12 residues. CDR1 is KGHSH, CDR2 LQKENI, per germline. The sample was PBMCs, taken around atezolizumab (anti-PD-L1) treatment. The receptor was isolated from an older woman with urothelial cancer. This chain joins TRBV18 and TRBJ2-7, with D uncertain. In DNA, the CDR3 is TGTGCCAGCTCACCATTTTCCAACGAGCAGTACTTC. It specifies CASSPFSNEQYF.